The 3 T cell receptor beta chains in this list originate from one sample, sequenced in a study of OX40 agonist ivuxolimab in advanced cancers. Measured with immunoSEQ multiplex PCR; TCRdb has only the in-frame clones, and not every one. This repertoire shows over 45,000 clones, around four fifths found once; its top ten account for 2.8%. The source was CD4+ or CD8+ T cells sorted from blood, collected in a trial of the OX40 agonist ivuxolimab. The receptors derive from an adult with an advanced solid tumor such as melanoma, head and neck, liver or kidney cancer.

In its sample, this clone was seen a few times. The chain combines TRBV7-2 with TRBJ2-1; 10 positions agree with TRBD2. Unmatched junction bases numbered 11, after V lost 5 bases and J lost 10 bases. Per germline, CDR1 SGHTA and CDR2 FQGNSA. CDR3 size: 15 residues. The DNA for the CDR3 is TGTGCCAGCAGCCACCCCGGGACTAGCGTCTTGGAGCAGTTCTTC. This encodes CASSHPGTSVLEQFF.

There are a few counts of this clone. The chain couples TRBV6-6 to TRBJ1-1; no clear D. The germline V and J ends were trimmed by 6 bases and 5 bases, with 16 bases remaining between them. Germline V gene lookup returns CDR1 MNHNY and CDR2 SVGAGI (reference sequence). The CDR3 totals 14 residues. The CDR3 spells CASSRPESYTEAFF. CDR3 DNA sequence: TGTGCCAGCAGCCGTCCGGAGAGCTATACTGAAGCTTTCTTT.

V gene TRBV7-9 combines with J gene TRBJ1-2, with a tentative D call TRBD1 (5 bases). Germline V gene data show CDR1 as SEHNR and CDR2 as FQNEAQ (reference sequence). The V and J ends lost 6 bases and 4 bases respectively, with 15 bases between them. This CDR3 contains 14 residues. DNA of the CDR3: TGTGCCAGCAGTTTCGGACAAGCTTTCTATGGCTACACCTTC. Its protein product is CASSFGQAFYGYTF.